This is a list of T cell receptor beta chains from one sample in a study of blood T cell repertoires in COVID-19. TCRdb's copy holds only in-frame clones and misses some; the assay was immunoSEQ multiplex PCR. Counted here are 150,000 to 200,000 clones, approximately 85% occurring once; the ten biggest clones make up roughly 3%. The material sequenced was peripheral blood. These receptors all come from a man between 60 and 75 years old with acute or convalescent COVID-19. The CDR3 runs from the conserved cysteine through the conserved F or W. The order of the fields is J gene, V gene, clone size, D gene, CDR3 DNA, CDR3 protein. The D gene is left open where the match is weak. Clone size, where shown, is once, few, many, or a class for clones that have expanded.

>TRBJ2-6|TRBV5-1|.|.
TGCGCCAGCAGCTCTTCCCGGTGGGGGGCCAACGTCCTGACTTTC
CASSSSRWGANVLTF
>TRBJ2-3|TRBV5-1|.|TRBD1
TGCGCCAGCAGAAACAGGGGGAGCACAGATACGCAGTATTTT
CASRNRGSTDTQYF
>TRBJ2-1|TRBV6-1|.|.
TGTGCCAGCAGTGAACTGACAAAGCAGTTCTTC
CASSELTKQFF
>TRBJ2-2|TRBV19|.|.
TGTGCCAGTAGTTCAGGGGGGAGACCAGTCTACGGGGAGCTGTTTTTT
CASSSGGRPVYGELFF
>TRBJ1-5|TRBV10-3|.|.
TGTGCCATCAGTGAGTCTCCGGGAAATAGCAATCAGCCCCAGCATTTT
CAISESPGNSNQPQHF
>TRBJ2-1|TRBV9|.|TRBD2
TGTGCCAGCAGCACAGGGACTAGCGGGAGATATGAGCAGTTCTTC
CASSTGTSGRYEQFF
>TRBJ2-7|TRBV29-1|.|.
TGCAGCGTTGAGGAGAATTACGAGCAGTACTTC
CSVEENYEQYF
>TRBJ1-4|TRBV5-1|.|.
TGCGCCAGCAGCTTAGGGAGAGCGGGAAGTGAAAAACTGTTTTTT
CASSLGRAGSEKLFF
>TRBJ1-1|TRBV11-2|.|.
TGTGCCAGCAGCTTCGGGACACAGAACACTGAAGCTTTCTTT
CASSFGTQNTEAFF
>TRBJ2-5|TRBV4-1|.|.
TGCGCCAGCAGCCAAGATCGGGAGACCCAGTACTTC
CASSQDRETQYF
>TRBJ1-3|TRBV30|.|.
TGTGCCTGGAGTGTCGACGGAGTCTCTGGAAACACCATATATTTT
CAWSVDGVSGNTIYF
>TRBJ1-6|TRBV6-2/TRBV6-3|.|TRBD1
TGTGCCAGCAGCCGGACGAGGAGGGACAGGTATCTAGAGGTGTCCTATAATTCACCCCTCCACTTT
CASSRTRRDRYLEVSYNSPLHF
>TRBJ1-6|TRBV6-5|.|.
TGTGCCAGCAGACAACGGGGGGCGCTTTCACCCCTCCACTTT
CASRQRGALSPLHF
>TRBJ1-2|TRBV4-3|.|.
TGCGCCAGCAGCCAGCCAAACCTAGGGGATGGCTACACCTTC
CASSQPNLGDGYTF
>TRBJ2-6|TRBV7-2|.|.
TGTGCCAGCAGCTTACGAGGCGGGACCGGGGCCAACGTCCTGACTTTC
CASSLRGGTGANVLTF
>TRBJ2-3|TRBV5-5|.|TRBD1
TGTGCCAGCAGCCCGGGACAGGGGGCAGGGGATACGCAGTATTTT
CASSPGQGAGDTQYF
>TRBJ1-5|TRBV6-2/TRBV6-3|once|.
TGTGCCAGCAGTTACTCGTCCAGGGAAGGGGGGCCCCAGCATTTT
CASSYSSREGGPQHF
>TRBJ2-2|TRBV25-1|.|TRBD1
TGTGCCAGCAGCGAATCCAGGACAGGACATCCAGGGGAGCTGTTTTTT
CASSESRTGHPGELFF
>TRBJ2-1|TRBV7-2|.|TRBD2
TGTGCCAGCAGCTTATGGGCTAGCGGGAGTACAGCCTACAATGAGCAGTTCTTC
CASSLWASGSTAYNEQFF
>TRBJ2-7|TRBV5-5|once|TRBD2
TGTGCCAGCAGTCAGGGGAGCGGGGGGGCGTCCTACGAGCAGTACTTC
CASSQGSGGASYEQYF
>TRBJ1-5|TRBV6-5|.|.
TGTGCCAGCTCGAGGGAGGGAGATGGCAATCAGCCCCAGCATTTT
CASSREGDGNQPQHF
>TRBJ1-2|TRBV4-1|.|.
TGCGCCAGCAGCCAAGATGACACGAGAGGCTACACCTTC
CASSQDDTRGYTF
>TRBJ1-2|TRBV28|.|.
TGTGCCAGCAGGGGGACATTGTATGGCTACACCTTC
CASRGTLYGYTF
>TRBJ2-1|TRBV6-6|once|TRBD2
TGTGCCAGCAGCTCCGGGACTACGGGGGACAATGAGCAGTTCTTC
CASSSGTTGDNEQFF
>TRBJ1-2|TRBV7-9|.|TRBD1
TGTGCCAGCAGCTTAGTATCAGGGGGCTATGGCTACACCTTC
CASSLVSGGYGYTF
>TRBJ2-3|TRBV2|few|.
TGTGCCAGCAGACCTCCCCCCCTCGGGGTGGGAGATACGCAGTATTTT
CASRPPPLGVGDTQYF
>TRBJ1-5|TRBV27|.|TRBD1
TGTGCCAGCAGTCCCAAGCAGGGGGCTGGCAATCAGCCCCAGCATTTT
CASSPKQGAGNQPQHF
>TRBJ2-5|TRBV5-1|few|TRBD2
TGCGCCAGCAGCTTGGGGGTAGCGGGAGGGCCTAGGAGTCAAGAGACCCAGTACTTC
CASSLGVAGGPRSQETQYF
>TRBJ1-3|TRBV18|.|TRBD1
TGTGCCAGCTCACCCCCAGGGACAGCCGGAAACACCATATATTTT
CASSPPGTAGNTIYF
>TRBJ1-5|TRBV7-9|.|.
TGTGCCAGCAGCTTCTCGACAGTTACCCAGCCCCAGCATTTT
CASSFSTVTQPQHF
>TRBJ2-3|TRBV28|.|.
TGTGCCAGCAGTCAATACAGGGTTGCAGATACGCAGTATTTT
CASSQYRVADTQYF
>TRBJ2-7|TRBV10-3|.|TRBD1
TGTGCCATAACCGCCGGGACAGCCTACGAGCAGTACTTC
CAITAGTAYEQYF
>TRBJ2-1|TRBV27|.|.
TGTGCCAGCAGTCCAAGGGGAACCTACAATGAGCAGTTCTTC
CASSPRGTYNEQFF
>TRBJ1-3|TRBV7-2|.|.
TGTGCCAGCAGCTTTCGAATGGCCCCCCTCGTAAACACCATATATTTT
CASSFRMAPLVNTIYF
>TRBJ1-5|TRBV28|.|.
TGTGCCAGCAGGGTCTGGGCAGATCATCAGCCCCAGCATTTT
CASRVWADHQPQHF
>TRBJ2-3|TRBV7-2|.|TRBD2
TGTGCCAGCAGCTTCGGTAGCGGGATGAATACGCAGTATTTT
CASSFGSGMNTQYF
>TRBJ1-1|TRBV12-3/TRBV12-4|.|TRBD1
TGTGCCAGCAGCAACAGGGGTTACCCTGAAGCTTTCTTT
CASSNRGYPEAFF
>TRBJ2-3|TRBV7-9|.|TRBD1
TGTGCCAGCAGCCGCGGACAGGGGTTAGGAGATACGCAGTATTTT
CASSRGQGLGDTQYF
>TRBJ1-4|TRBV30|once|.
TGTGCCTGGAGTTCACTCGGTGAAAAACTGTTTTTT
CAWSSLGEKLFF
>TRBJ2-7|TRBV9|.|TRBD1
TGTGCCAGCAGCACATTGGGACAGACGGCGGACGAGCAGTACTTC
CASSTLGQTADEQYF
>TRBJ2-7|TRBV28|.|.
TGTGCCAGCAGTTTCAGGTATTACGAGCAGTACTTC
CASSFRYYEQYF
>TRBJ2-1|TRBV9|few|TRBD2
TGTGCCAGCAGCGTAGGAGCGGGAGTCGGCAATGAGCAGTTCTTC
CASSVGAGVGNEQFF
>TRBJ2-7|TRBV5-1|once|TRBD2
TGCGCCAGCAGCACGGGACTAGCGTTGACCTACGAGCAGTACTTC
CASSTGLALTYEQYF
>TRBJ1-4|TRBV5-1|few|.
TGCGCCAGCAGCTTGGACAGAATGAATGAAAAACTGTTTTTT
CASSLDRMNEKLFF
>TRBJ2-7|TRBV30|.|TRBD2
TGTGCCTGGAGTAATAACCGGGTAGCGGGACACTACGAGCAGTACTTC
CAWSNNRVAGHYEQYF
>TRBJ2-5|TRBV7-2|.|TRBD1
TGTGCCAGCAGCCGCAGGACAGGGTTTATTGCGGAGACCCAGTACTTC
CASSRRTGFIAETQYF
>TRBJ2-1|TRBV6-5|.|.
TGTGCCAGCAGTTACTCGATTAAAGGAGTGAGCGAGCAGTTCTTC
CASSYSIKGVSEQFF
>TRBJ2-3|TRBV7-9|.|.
TGTGCCAGCAGCTTATATAACTCAGGGTCAGATACGCAGTATTTT
CASSLYNSGSDTQYF
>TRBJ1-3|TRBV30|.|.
TGTGCCTGGAGGGTGAGGGAACGGGACTCTGGAAACACCATATATTTT
CAWRVRERDSGNTIYF